Presented here are 27 T cell receptor beta chains from one specimen sequenced in a study of blood T cell repertoires in COVID-19. Produced via immunoSEQ multiplex PCR; TCRdb's table is partial and in-frame only. The data show under 200,000 clones, with roughly 90% seen just once and 0.53% held by the top ten. The source material was peripheral blood. Source of these receptors: a man between 45 and 60 years old with acute or convalescent COVID-19.

J is TRBJ2-6 and V is TRBV30, with a weak D call TRBD1 (6 bases). This CDR3 has 18 amino acids. V was cut by 2 bases and J by 2 bases, with 19 bases left in between. Germline CDR1 is GTSNPN and CDR2 is SVGIG (reference sequence). CDR3 sequence (DNA): TGTGCCTGGAGTAGGTGGGGGCAGGGAATAGCTGGGGCCAACGTCCTGACTTTC. The encoded protein is CAWSRWGQGIAGANVLTF.

The chain links TRBV27 to TRBJ2-7, with TRBD1 identical over 7 bases. The CDR3 loop spans 13 amino acids. The J segment lost 3 bases and the V segment lost 3 bases, leaving 2 bases of the junction unmatched. Germline assignment: CDR1 MNHEY and CDR2 SMNVEV (reference sequence). CDR3 DNA sequence: TGTGCCAGCAGTTTTAGACAGGGCTACGAGCAGTACGTC. It yields the protein CASSFRQGYEQYV.

V and J are TRBV10-2 and TRBJ1-1, with TRBD1 identical over 8 bases. Germline-derived CDR1 and CDR2 are WSHSY and SAAADI. Germline trimming cut 6 bases from V and 1 base from J; bases unmatched to any gene: 7. The CDR3 spans 15 residues. CDR3 nucleotide sequence: TGCGCCAGCAGAGACCCGGGACAGGCGAACACTGAAGCTTTCTTT. Amino acids: CASRDPGQANTEAFF.

The gene calls are TRBV5-1 and TRBJ1-1; D perhaps matches TRBD1 (6 bases). Trimming left V 4 bases short and J 2 bases short, with 18 bases between. CDR3 length: 16 residues. Germline values: CDR1 SGHRS, CDR2 YFSETQ. CDR3: CASSLIWGGGNTEAFF. DNA for the CDR3: TGCGCCAGCAGCCTAATCTGGGGAGGGGGAAACACTGAAGCTTTCTTT.

The chain links TRBV19 to TRBJ1-1, with D tentatively TRBD1 (6 bases). Germline V gene data show CDR1 as LNHDA and CDR2 as SQIVND (reference sequence). CDR3 length equals 14 residues. Between the trimmed V and J ends, which lost 6 bases and 0 bases, there was a span of 11 bases. The CDR3 coding sequence is TGTGCCAGTAGGGAAGGGGGACTGAACACTGAAGCTTTCTTT. It translates to CASREGGLNTEAFF.

The V gene is TRBV4-3, the J gene TRBJ2-2, with TRBD1 as a possible D gene (6 bases). V lost 4 bases and J lost 1, with 10 bases in between. This CDR3 is built from 15 residues. Germline assignment: CDR1 LGHNA and CDR2 YSLEER. In DNA form, the CDR3 reads TGCGCCAGCAGCCTGGACAGCCGGAACACCGGGGAGCTGTTTTTT. Translating gives CASSLDSRNTGELFF.

The CDR3 is CASRKTSGGSGANVLTF. The CDR3 nucleotides read TGTGCCAGCAGAAAGACTAGCGGGGGCTCTGGGGCCAACGTCCTGACTTTC. V usage is TRBV28 and J usage is TRBJ2-6; TRBD2 aligns across 12 bases. CDR1 is MDHEN and CDR2 is SYDVKM in the germline V gene. V lost 6 bases, J lost 0 bases, and 3 bases stayed unmatched. The CDR3 sequence is 17 residues long. Based on the CDR3 plus reference TRBV28 and TRBJ2-6, the full variable domain is DVKVTQSSRYLVKRTGEKVFLECVQDMDHENMFWYRQDPGLGLRLIYFSYDVKMKEKGDIPEGYSVSREKKERFSLILESASTNQTSMYLCASRKTSGGSGANVLTFGAGSRLTVL.

The chain combines TRBV10-3 with TRBJ2-1; D is uncertain. The CDR3 spans 15 residues. V was pared by 6 bases and J by 4 bases, with 16 bases between. Per the germline V gene, CDR1 is ENHRY and CDR2 is SYGVKD. Here the CDR3 DNA reads TGTGCCATCAGCCTTGACTCCGTTAGTTACAATGAGCAGTTCTTC. This gives the protein CAISLDSVSYNEQFF.

This rearrangement joins TRBV28 to TRBJ2-7; D is possibly TRBD1 (6 bases). The CDR3 contains 13 residues. Germline V CDR1 and CDR2: MDHEN, SYDVKM. With 5 bases removed from V and 3 bases from J, the gap between germline ends came to 11 bases. CDR3 sequence (DNA): TGTGCCAGCAGTCTACAGGGATTCTACGAGCAGTACGTC. Its translation is CASSLQGFYEQYV.

The chain recombines TRBV19 with TRBJ1-6; no definite D call. Germline CDR1 is LNHDA and CDR2 is SQIVND (reference sequence). V was cut by 7 bases and J by 0 bases, with 19 bases left in between. The CDR3 is 18 residues long. CDR3 region: CASTEKPGGFSYNSPLHF. In DNA, the CDR3 is TGTGCCAGTACGGAGAAGCCCGGTGGTTTCTCCTATAATTCACCCCTCCACTTT. Drawing the rest from reference TRBV19 and TRBJ1-6, the complete variable domain is DGGITQSPKYLFRKEGQNVTLSCEQNLNHDAMYWYRQDPGQGLRLIYYSQIVNDFQKGDIAEGYSVSREKKESFPLTVTSAQKNPTAFYLCASTEKPGGFSYNSPLHFGNGTRLTVT.

This clone was seen a single time. CDR3 DNA: TGTGCCAGCAGCCCTGAGGGCAGGGGGTCGAACACCATATATTTT. This encodes CASSPEGRGSNTIYF. The J gene is TRBJ1-3, the V gene TRBV7-2; 7 bases are a match to TRBD1. Trimming removed 5 bases from V and 7 bases from J; junction bases left unmatched: 11. CDR3 length: 15 amino acids. Germline values: CDR1 SGHTA, CDR2 FQGNSA.

J is TRBJ1-5 and V is TRBV15, with D hard to call. V lost 0 bases and J 6 bases, leaving 12 bases between the germline ends. The CDR3 runs 15 residues. The V gene's germline CDR1 is LNHNV and CDR2 YYDKDF (reference sequence). The CDR3 protein is CATSRDYSSGQPQHF. The CDR3 nucleotides are TGTGCCACCAGCAGAGATTATTCGAGCGGTCAGCCCCAGCATTTT.

CDR3 sequence: CASSLGPGEQETQYF. The CDR3, as DNA: TGTGCCAGCAGCTTAGGCCCCGGGGAACAAGAGACCCAGTACTTC. The rearrangement uses TRBV7-2 and TRBJ2-5, with a weak D call TRBD2 (5 bases). Looked up from germline, CDR1 is SGHTA and CDR2 is FQGNSA. The V gene lost 1 base and the J gene lost 2 bases, with 11 bases spanning the gap. This CDR3 has 15 amino acids.

V usage is TRBV14 and J usage is TRBJ1-1; D is unclear. This CDR3 has 13 residues. The V end lost 1 base, the J end lost 5 bases, and 8 bases lay between the germline ends. CDR1 and CDR2 from the germline V gene are SGHDN and FVKESK. CDR3 region: CASSQGLETEAFF. For the CDR3, the DNA is TGTGCCAGCAGCCAAGGGTTAGAAACTGAAGCTTTCTTT. The variable domain in full, with the rest retrieved from reference TRBV14 and TRBJ1-1, is EAGVTQFPSHSVIEKGQTVTLRCDPISGHDNLYWYRRVMGKEIKFLLHFVKESKQDESGMPNNRFLAERTGGTYSTLKVQPAELEDSGVYFCASSQGLETEAFFGQGTRLTVV.

The rearrangement uses TRBV30 and TRBJ2-2; weak D call: TRBD2 (6 bases). The CDR3 has 15 amino acids. V lost 0 bases to trimming and J lost 6 bases, with 14 bases between them. Germline V CDR1 and CDR2: GTSNPN, SVGIG (reference sequence). The CDR3 sequence is CAWSVRGLAAGELFF. DNA for the CDR3: TGTGCCTGGAGTGTACGGGGGTTGGCGGCCGGGGAGCTGTTTTTT.

The chain couples TRBV27 to TRBJ2-7; 12 nucleotides line up with TRBD2. This CDR3 has 14 residues. Per germline, CDR1 MNHEY and CDR2 SMNVEV (reference sequence). Losses at the gene ends were 6 bases for V and 4 bases for J; bases not matched to a gene: 4. CDR3 DNA: TGTGCCAGCAGCCGACTAGCGGGAGTGTACGAGCAGTACTTC. Its translation is CASSRLAGVYEQYF.

This chain connects TRBV7-3 to TRBJ2-2; 10 bases fit TRBD1. Trimming cost V 4 bases and J 0 bases; bases outside gene matches: 8. The CDR3 sequence is 18 residues long. Germline V lookup: CDR1 SGHTA, CDR2 FQGTGA. In DNA, the CDR3 is TGTGCCAGCAGCTCACGGACAGGGGGGCACGCGAACACCGGGGAGCTGTTTTTT. Encoded protein: CASSSRTGGHANTGELFF. The whole variable domain, remainder taken from reference TRBV7-3 and TRBJ2-2, is GAGVSQTPSNKVTEKGKYVELRCDPISGHTALYWYRQSLGQGPEFLIYFQGTGAADDSGLPNDRFFAVRPEGSVSTLKIQRTERGDSAVYLCASSSRTGGHANTGELFFGEGSRLTVL.

V is TRBV7-9 and J is TRBJ2-7; 9 bases line up with TRBD2. Germline assignment: CDR1 SEHNR and CDR2 FQNEAQ (reference sequence). The CDR3 runs 18 residues. Unmatched junction bases numbered 21, after V lost 7 bases and J lost 5 bases. This CDR3 reads CASTSDGREGLVVHEQYF. CDR3 in DNA: TGTGCCAGCACTTCCGATGGGCGGGAGGGCCTAGTTGTGCACGAGCAGTACTTC.

This clone was detected only once. The chain couples TRBV29-1 to TRBJ2-2; 8 nucleotides match TRBD2. This CDR3 is 14 amino acids long. Germline loops: CDR1 SQVTM, CDR2 ANQGSEA. V lost 4 bases and J lost 4; bases outside the gene matches: 5. The CDR3 reads CSVGVGRATGELFF. Written as DNA, the CDR3 is TGCAGCGTTGGCGTCGGGAGGGCCACCGGGGAGCTGTTTTTT.

V usage is TRBV6-5 and J usage is TRBJ1-5; D gene uncertain. The CDR3 runs 14 residues. The germline V gene encodes CDR1 MNHEY and CDR2 SVGAGI. Trimming left V 5 bases short and J 6 bases short, with 14 bases between. The CDR3 coding sequence is TGTGCCAGCAGTCCGGACGGAGGTACTCAGCCCCAGCATTTT. Protein product: CASSPDGGTQPQHF.

This sequence joins TRBV28 and TRBJ1-5; TRBD1 might be the D (5 bases). Germline CDR1 and CDR2: MDHEN and SYDVKM. This CDR3 is built from 15 residues. Trimming removed 3 bases at V and 0 bases at J, with 9 bases between. CDR3 coding DNA: TGTGCCAGCAGTTTGGGGGGGGGTAGCAATCAGCCCCAGCATTTT. This encodes CASSLGGGSNQPQHF.

This clone was observed a handful of times. The rearrangement joins TRBV18 to TRBJ1-2; maybe TRBD1 (5 bases). Germline loops: CDR1 KGHSH, CDR2 LQKENI. V lost 9 bases to trimming and J lost 7 bases, with 15 bases between them. This CDR3 is built from 12 residues. The CDR3 nucleotides are TGTGCCAGTAATGACCAGGGCTTTGGCTACACCTTC. Translated, it gives CASNDQGFGYTF.

Concerning this clone: This sample also contains other DNA sequences that code for the same CDR3. J is TRBJ2-5 and V is TRBV18, with 8 bases identical to TRBD1. CDR3 length: 14 amino acids. Germline loops: CDR1 KGHSH, CDR2 LQKENI. V dropped 4 bases and J dropped 4; count of bases not matched to a gene: 5. The CDR3: CASSLGQGGETQYF. DNA of the CDR3: TGTGCCAGCTCACTAGGACAGGGAGGAGAGACCCAGTACTTC. The full variable domain, in which reference TRBV18 and TRBJ2-5 provide the parts outside the CDR3, is NAGVMQNPRHLVRRRGQEARLRCSPMKGHSHVYWYRQLPEEGLKFMVYLQKENIIDESGMPKERFSAEFPKEGPSILRIQQVVRGDSAAYFCASSLGQGGETQYFGPGTRLLVL.

This rearrangement joins TRBV4-1 to TRBJ1-5; D is undetermined. Trimming left V 0 bases short and J 3 bases short, with 12 bases between. Germline assignment: CDR1 MGHRA and CDR2 YSYEKL. The CDR3 spans 16 residues. CDR3 bases: TGCGCCAGCAGCCAAGATCGGAACAGCTACAATCAGCCCCAGCATTTT. This gives the protein CASSQDRNSYNQPQHF.

The chain is built from TRBV5-6 and TRBJ1-2, with a possible D match to TRBD1 (6 bases). Trimming pared 0 bases from V and 4 bases from J, leaving 7 bases between. Germline V gene sequence: CDR1 SGHDT, CDR2 YYEEEE. This CDR3 region has 13 residues. The CDR3 loop is CASSLAGVYGYTF. The CDR3 bases are TGTGCCAGCAGCTTGGCAGGGGTCTATGGCTACACCTTC. The entire variable domain, with the rest obtained from reference TRBV5-6 and TRBJ1-2, is as follows: DAGVTQSPTHLIKTRGQQVTLRCSPKSGHDTVSWYQQALGQGPQFIFQYYEEEERQRGNFPDRFSGHQFPNYSSELNVNALLLGDSALYLCASSLAGVYGYTFGSGTRLTVV.

This clone was observed a few times. The V gene is TRBV27, the J gene TRBJ2-3; D is unresolved. CDR1 is MNHEY, CDR2 SMNVEV, per germline (reference sequence). V lost 4 bases and J 2 bases, leaving 4 bases between the germline ends. The CDR3 spans 12 residues. The chain's CDR3 is CASSSYTDTQYF. The CDR3, as DNA: TGTGCCAGCAGTTCCTACACAGATACGCAGTATTTT.

As for this clone: The junction and the germline gene differ at one end; a read error may be behind it. The J gene is TRBJ2-7, the V gene TRBV5-1; 14 positions agree with TRBD2. Looked up from germline, CDR1 is SGHRS and CDR2 is YFSETQ. The CDR3 covers 14 residues. The CDR3 sequence: CASRLGLAGEGQYF. DNA for the CDR3: TGCGCCAGCAGATTGGGACTAGCGGGAGAAGGGCAGTACTTC.